A single sample gave rise to the 7 T cell receptor beta chains below, sequenced in a study of CD8 T cells in ankylosing spondylitis. Findings of the study overall: Among TCR beta sequences, a motif of roughly 8 highly homologous variants appeared characteristic of ankylosing spondylitis blood.

These receptors are not linked to any known antigen. Via MiXCR, TCRdb re-called the 5' RACE reads, giving one row per CDR3 protein. The table records over 700,000 distinct CDR3 sequences, roughly 20% of them present only once. The source material was blood, either unsorted or a sorted T cell fraction (not recorded which). These receptors were taken from a male donor with ankylosing spondylitis.

The genes are TRBV7-2 and TRBJ2-3; TRBD1 matches 10 bases. CDR3 length: 14 amino acids. V trimming: 5 bases; J trimming: 6 bases; junction bases outside the gene matches: 5. Germline CDR1 reads SGHTA; CDR2 reads FQGNSA. CDR3 sequence reads: CASSTRTGGDTQYF. CDR3 sequence (DNA): TGTGCCAGCAGCACACGGACAGGGGGGGATACGCAGTATTTT.

This clonotype appeared a few times. The rearrangement links TRBV5-1 to TRBJ2-5, with 8 nucleotides matching TRBD2. V lost 7 bases, J lost 2 bases, and 7 bases stayed unmatched. This CDR3 has 14 residues. The germline V gene has CDR1 SGHRS and CDR2 YFSETQ. CDR3 DNA: TGCGCCAGCCGCAGGGCGGGGGGACAAGAGACCCAGTACTTC. Translated, it gives CASRRAGGQETQYF.

Ten or more counts support this clonotype. The V and J genes are TRBV24-1 and TRBJ2-1; tentative D call: TRBD2 (6 bases). The germline V gene has CDR1 KGHDR and CDR2 SFDVKD. The CDR3 is 16 amino acids. Trimming took 3 bases from V and 2 from J, leaving 13 bases between them. CDR3 coding DNA: TGTGCCACCAGTGATGCGTCTAGCGCCGCCTACAATGAGCAGTTCTTC. Protein product: CATSDASSAAYNEQFF.

This clonotype was counted a few times. V gene TRBV11-3 combines with J gene TRBJ1-2; D is perhaps TRBD1 (5 bases). The CDR3 covers 17 residues. V gave up 0 bases and J gave up 3 bases, with 17 bases separating them. The germline V gene encodes CDR1 SGHNT and CDR2 YENEEA. The DNA for the CDR3 is TGTGCCAGCAGCTTAGAGCAGGGCCTACATCCGGACTATGGCTACACCTTC. Its translation is CASSLEQGLHPDYGYTF.

The gene calls are TRBV5-1 and TRBJ1-1, with TRBD1 matching over 9 bases. With 3 bases clipped from V and 4 bases from J, the junction kept 4 bases outside the gene matches. This CDR3 region has 14 residues. Germline CDR1 SGHRS, CDR2 YFSETQ. CDR3 bases: TGCGCCAGCAGCTGGACAGGGGTAGCCACTGAAGCTTTCTTT. This encodes CASSWTGVATEAFF.

A few counts support this clonotype. V gene TRBV20-1 combines with J gene TRBJ1-5, with 11 nucleotides matching TRBD1. J was trimmed by 2 bases and V by 2 bases; bases with no gene match: 23. The CDR3 has 22 amino acids. Germline V lookup: CDR1 DFQATT, CDR2 SNEGSKA (reference sequence). In DNA form, the CDR3 reads TGCAGTGCTAGACAGGGAGGACAGGGGGCGGACGGGCGGGTCAAAGGCAATCAGCCCCAGCATTTT. Translated: CSARQGGQGADGRVKGNQPQHF.

This sequence joins TRBV20-1 and TRBJ2-5; D is ambiguous. This CDR3 has 13 residues. The V gene's germline CDR1 is DFQATT and CDR2 SNEGSKA (reference sequence). Trimming pared 7 bases from V and 5 bases from J, leaving 17 bases between. Written as DNA, the CDR3 is TGCAGTGAGAGGATGGCTAACCGTGAGACCCAGTACTTC. Translating gives CSERMANRETQYF.